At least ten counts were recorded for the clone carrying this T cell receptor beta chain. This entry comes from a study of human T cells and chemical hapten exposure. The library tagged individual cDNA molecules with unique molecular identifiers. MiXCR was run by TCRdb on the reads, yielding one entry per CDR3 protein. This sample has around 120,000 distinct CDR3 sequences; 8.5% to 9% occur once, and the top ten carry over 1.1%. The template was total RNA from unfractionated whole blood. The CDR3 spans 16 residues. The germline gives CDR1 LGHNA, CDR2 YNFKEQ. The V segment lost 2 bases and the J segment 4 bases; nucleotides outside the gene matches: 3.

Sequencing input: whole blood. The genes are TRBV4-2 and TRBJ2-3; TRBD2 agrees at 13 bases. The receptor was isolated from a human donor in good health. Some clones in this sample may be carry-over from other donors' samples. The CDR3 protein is CASSQTSGGGADTQYF. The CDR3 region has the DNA TGTGCCAGCAGCCAAACTAGCGGGGGGGGGGCAGATACGCAGTATTTT.